Following are 28 T cell receptor beta chains from one sample sequenced in a study of cytotoxic CD8 clonotypes in ibrutinib-treated CLL. Profiling relied on immunoSEQ multiplex PCR, and the TCRdb table lists in-frame clones only, not all of them. The data contain roughly 250,000 clones, less than 75% of them singletons. This specimen was PBMCs, taken after 24 months of ibrutinib treatment. The receptors stem from a human donor with chronic lymphocytic leukemia.

The V gene is TRBV27, the J gene TRBJ1-2; TRBD1 is a possible D gene (6 bases). Between the trimmed V and J ends, which lost 7 bases and 7 bases, there was a span of 31 bases. The CDR3 spans 18 residues. Germline-derived CDR1 and CDR2 are MNHEY and SMNVEV (reference sequence). Here the CDR3 DNA reads TGTGCCAGCACCGCCCTACAGGGTCAACGAAGAGGTTTTGCTGGCTACACCTTC. Protein product: CASTALQGQRRGFAGYTF.

The V call is TRBV5-1, the J call TRBJ1-1; D not certain. The germline V and J ends were trimmed by 4 bases and 0 bases, with 10 bases remaining between them. The CDR3 sequence is 14 residues long. Germline V lookup: CDR1 SGHRS, CDR2 YFSETQ. The CDR3 here is CASSIREVNTEAFF. CDR3 coding DNA: TGCGCCAGCAGCATCCGGGAGGTGAACACTGAAGCTTTCTTT.

This chain connects TRBV19 to TRBJ2-5; D unresolved. V was trimmed by 6 bases and J by 0 bases, leaving 11 bases between them. The V gene's germline CDR1 is LNHDA and CDR2 SQIVND (reference sequence). The CDR3 consists of 14 residues. The CDR3 DNA reads as TGTGCCAGTAGCTCGTATATAAACCAAGAGACCCAGTACTTC. This encodes CASSSYINQETQYF.

The V call is TRBV7-9, the J call TRBJ2-1, with 7 bases fitting TRBD2. J was trimmed by 9 bases and V by 5 bases; bases with no gene match: 4. Germline V CDR1 and CDR2: SEHNR, FQNEAQ (reference sequence). The CDR3 has 12 residues. The CDR3: CASSLGEGEQFF. The CDR3 DNA follows: TGTGCCAGCAGCCTCGGGGAGGGTGAGCAGTTCTTC. The entire variable domain, with the rest obtained from reference TRBV7-9 and TRBJ2-1, is as follows: DTGVSQNPRHKITKRGQNVTFRCDPISEHNRLYWYRQTLGQGPEFLTYFQNEAQLEKSRLLSDRFSAERPKGSFSTLEIQRTEQGDSAMYLCASSLGEGEQFFGPGTRLTVL.

This clone was observed a handful of times. The J gene is TRBJ2-2, the V gene TRBV5-1; TRBD2 aligns across 8 bases. The CDR3 covers 15 residues. The germline V gene encodes CDR1 SGHRS and CDR2 YFSETQ. V shed 1 base, J shed 1 base, and the junction held 0 bases outside the gene matches. CDR3 sequence reads: CASSLTSGNTGELFF. CDR3 in DNA: TGCGCCAGCAGCTTGACTAGCGGGAACACCGGGGAGCTGTTTTTT. Based on the CDR3 plus reference TRBV5-1 and TRBJ2-2, the full variable domain is KAGVTQTPRYLIKTRGQQVTLSCSPISGHRSVSWYQQTPGQGLQFLFEYFSETQRNKGNFPGRFSGRQFSNSRSEMNVSTLELGDSALYLCASSLTSGNTGELFFGEGSRLTVL.

This clone has more than one count but fewer than ten. Other nucleotide sequences in the sample specify the same CDR3. The rearrangement links TRBV11-2 to TRBJ2-1; D might be TRBD2 (6 bases). Trimming cost V 2 bases and J 5 bases, with 13 bases left between them. This CDR3 spans 15 amino acids. The germline V gene has CDR1 SGHAT and CDR2 FQNNGV. CDR3 amino acids: CASSLSSGNNNEQFF. The CDR3 DNA sequence: TGTGCCAGCAGCTTAAGTAGCGGTAATAACAATGAGCAGTTCTTC. Variable domain in full (rest from reference TRBV11-2 and TRBJ2-1): EAGVAQSPRYKIIEKRQSVAFWCNPISGHATLYWYQQILGQGPKLLIQFQNNGVVDDSQLPKDRFSAERLKGVDSTLKIQPAKLEDSAVYLCASSLSSGNNNEQFFGPGTRLTVL.

This chain links TRBV2 with TRBJ2-2; tentatively, D is TRBD2 (6 bases). The CDR3 consists of 13 residues. Germline values: CDR1 SNHLY, CDR2 FYNNEI. Between the trimmed V and J ends, which lost 8 bases and 2 bases, there was a span of 9 bases. CDR3 coding DNA: TGTGCCAGCGGGACTCCAAACACCGGGGAGCTGTTTTTT. This codes for CASGTPNTGELFF.

This rearrangement joins TRBV19 to TRBJ2-1; no firm D call. This CDR3 has 11 amino acids. CDR1 is LNHDA and CDR2 is SQIVND in the germline V gene (reference sequence). Trimming pared 6 bases from V and 7 bases from J, leaving 7 bases between. In DNA, the CDR3 is TGTGCCAGTAGAGTGTGGAATGAGCAGTTCTTC. Its translation: CASRVWNEQFF.

This clone appeared once. The CDR3 bases are TGTGCCAGCAGCGGGGAGTTGGTAAGAGAGACCCAGTACTTC. Its translation is CASSGELVRETQYF. The V gene is TRBV2, the J gene TRBJ2-5; perhaps TRBD2 as D (5 bases). The germline V and J ends were trimmed by 6 bases and 4 bases, with 15 bases remaining between them. The CDR3 extends over 14 amino acids. CDR1 and CDR2 from the germline V gene are SNHLY and FYNNEI.

V is TRBV5-4 and J is TRBJ1-4; 8 nucleotides agree with TRBD1. Trimming took 1 base from V and 1 from J; bases not matched to a gene: 9. Per the germline V gene, CDR1 is SGHNT and CDR2 is YYREEE (reference sequence). CDR3 size: 18 residues. The CDR3 protein is CASSLTQGAFVTNEKLFF. In DNA, the CDR3 is TGTGCCAGCAGCTTGACCCAGGGGGCGTTTGTAACTAATGAAAAACTGTTTTTT.

This clone showed up just once. The rearrangement joins TRBV6-6 to TRBJ2-1; TRBD2 is a possible D gene (5 bases). Germline V gives CDR1 MNHNY, CDR2 SVGAGI (reference sequence). V lost 2 bases, J lost 0 bases, and 5 bases lay in between. The CDR3 sequence is 14 residues long. Here the CDR3 DNA reads TGTGCCAGCAGTTACGGGAGCTCCTACAATGAGCAGTTCTTC. Translated, it gives CASSYGSSYNEQFF.

This clone was counted between two and nine times. The V and J genes are TRBV18 and TRBJ2-7, with 11 positions matching TRBD1. The CDR3 spans 15 residues. With 3 bases clipped from V and 5 bases from J, the junction kept 6 bases outside the gene matches. From germline, CDR1 is KGHSH and CDR2 LQKENI. CDR3 DNA: TGTGCCAGCTCACCGAGGACAGGGGGCAAGGACGAGCAGTACTTC. Residues: CASSPRTGGKDEQYF.

In its sample, this clone was seen once. The gene calls are TRBV10-3 and TRBJ2-3; tentatively, D is TRBD1 (6 bases). The germline CDR1 and CDR2 sequences are ENHRY and SYGVKD. V was clipped by 4 bases and J by 3 bases, with 17 bases between them. The CDR3 length is 16 residues. The CDR3 here is CAISGRAVGGTDTQYF. Here the CDR3 DNA reads TGTGCCATCAGTGGTAGGGCAGTAGGGGGAACAGATACGCAGTATTTT.

This clone has only a few counts. J is TRBJ2-5 and V is TRBV9; D perhaps matches TRBD1 (6 bases). CDR3 length equals 16 residues. Germline V gene lookup returns CDR1 SGDLS and CDR2 YYNGEE. Trimming took off 3 bases at V and 0 bases at J, with 15 bases between the two ends. CDR3 DNA sequence: TGTGCCAGCAGCGAGTCGGCAGGGGTGTACCAAGAGACCCAGTACTTC. Its translation: CASSESAGVYQETQYF.

On this clone itself: One end of the junction fails to match germline, which may point to a read error. The chain combines TRBV9 with TRBJ2-5; 9 nucleotides line up with TRBD2. The CDR3 has 13 amino acids. From germline, CDR1 is SGDLS and CDR2 YYNGEE. In DNA, the CDR3 is TGTGCCAGCAGCGTAGGAGGGACTAGCCTGGTCCACTTC. Encoded protein: CASSVGGTSLVHF.

This clone was counted only a few times. The rearrangement joins TRBV7-2 to TRBJ2-1, with 8 bases that match TRBD2. The V segment lost 5 bases and the J segment 15 bases; nucleotides outside the gene matches: 9. Germline assignment: CDR1 SGHTA and CDR2 FQGNSA. CDR3 length equals 12 residues. CDR3 nucleotides: TGTGCCAGCAGCCCGAGCGGGAGCAAAATGTTCTTC. Amino acid sequence: CASSPSGSKMFF.

The chain has TRBV5-1 and TRBJ2-5; D call uncertain. The V end was cut by 3 bases, the J end by 5 bases, with 14 bases between. Germline V gene sequence: CDR1 SGHRS, CDR2 YFSETQ. This CDR3 contains 14 residues. The CDR3 sequence: CASSWTLPVETQYF. Written as DNA, the CDR3 is TGCGCCAGCAGCTGGACCCTCCCCGTGGAGACCCAGTACTTC.

The chain carries TRBV28 and TRBJ1-1; the D gene is possibly TRBD1 (5 bases). Trimming stripped 9 bases from V and 1 base from J, with 15 bases between. Germline CDR1 reads MDHEN; CDR2 reads SYDVKM. The CDR3 is made up of 14 amino acids. CDR3 DNA: TGTGCCAGTGGATTGGGGCAGCCGAACACTGAAGCTTTCTTT. It translates to CASGLGQPNTEAFF.

With regard to this clone: A junction boundary mismatches the germline segment, possibly from a read error. The chain employs TRBV6-6 and TRBJ1-4; D gene uncertain. Germline lookup yields CDR1 MNHNY and CDR2 SVGAGI (reference sequence). There are 13 residues in the CDR3. CDR3 sequence (DNA): TGTGCCAGCTGTTATGCAACTAATGAAAAACTGTTTTTT. This translates into CASCYATNEKLFF.

V and J are TRBV13 and TRBJ2-5; 7 nucleotides line up with TRBD2. In germline, CDR1 is PRHDT, CDR2 FYEKMQ (reference sequence). This CDR3 spans 14 amino acids. J lost 5 bases, V lost 0 bases, and 3 bases had no gene match. CDR3 in amino acids: CASSLGTREETQYF. For the CDR3, the DNA is TGTGCCAGCAGCTTAGGCACGCGGGAGGAGACCCAGTACTTC.

The V gene is TRBV5-8, the J gene TRBJ1-5, with 7 bases that match TRBD1. Per germline, CDR1 SGHTS and CDR2 YDEGEE. The CDR3 has 15 residues. The trim removed 5 bases at V and 0 bases at J, leaving 5 bases unmatched. CDR3 bases: TGTGCCAGCAGTCGAGGGACAGATAGCAATCAGCCCCAGCATTTT. Protein product: CASSRGTDSNQPQHF. The full variable domain, rest sourced from reference TRBV5-8 and TRBJ1-5, is EAGVTQSPTHLIKTRGQQATLRCSPISGHTSVYWYQQALGLGLQFLLWYDEGEERNRGNFPPRFSGRQFPNYSSELNVNALELEDSALYLCASSRGTDSNQPQHFGDGTRLSIL.

The rearrangement links TRBV5-4 to TRBJ2-1; 15 positions agree with TRBD2. Germline V gene lookup returns CDR1 SGHNT and CDR2 YYREEE (reference sequence). The CDR3 runs to 17 residues. The junction had 7 bases not matched to a gene; V was cut back by 4 bases and J by 5 bases. CDR3 in DNA: TGTGCCAGCAGCCACGGGACTAGCGGGAGGTCCCACAATGAGCAGTTCTTC. It translates to CASSHGTSGRSHNEQFF.

The chain carries TRBV28 and TRBJ2-2; TRBD2 might be the D (5 bases). V lost 5 bases to trimming and J lost 2 bases, with 12 bases between them. The CDR3 has 15 residues. Looked up from germline, CDR1 is MDHEN and CDR2 is SYDVKM. The CDR3 reads CASSLTRVNTGELFF. Written as DNA, the CDR3 is TGTGCCAGCAGTCTAACTAGGGTAAACACCGGGGAGCTGTTTTTT. Variable domain in full (rest from reference TRBV28 and TRBJ2-2): DVKVTQSSRYLVKRTGEKVFLECVQDMDHENMFWYRQDPGLGLRLIYFSYDVKMKEKGDIPEGYSVSREKKERFSLILESASTNQTSMYLCASSLTRVNTGELFFGEGSRLTVL.

This clone was observed once. The chain has TRBV27 and TRBJ2-1; TRBD2 is a possible D gene (6 bases). Germline V gene sequence: CDR1 MNHEY, CDR2 SMNVEV (reference sequence). CDR3 length: 14 residues. The V end lost 2 bases, the J end lost 6 bases, and 11 bases lay between the germline ends. The CDR3, as DNA: TGTGCCAGCAGTTTAGCGGGACTTGGCAATGAGCAGTTCTTC. Translating gives CASSLAGLGNEQFF.

The gene calls are TRBV28 and TRBJ2-1, with 8 nucleotides matching TRBD2. From germline, CDR1 is MDHEN and CDR2 SYDVKM. The CDR3 consists of 15 residues. The J segment lost 5 bases and the V segment lost 5 bases, leaving 8 bases of the junction unmatched. CDR3 region: CASSPPGTSNNEQFF. CDR3 DNA sequence: TGTGCCAGCAGTCCACCTGGGACTAGTAACAATGAGCAGTTCTTC.

This sequence joins TRBV29-1 and TRBJ2-7, with 10 bases fitting TRBD2. The CDR3 has 13 amino acids. V was clipped by 4 bases and J by 2 bases; unmatched bases: 2. Germline V gene data show CDR1 as SQVTM and CDR2 as ANQGSEA. The CDR3 loop is CSVGLAGAYEQYF. CDR3 nucleotide sequence: TGCAGCGTTGGGCTAGCGGGAGCCTACGAGCAGTACTTC.

This clone has just a few counts. This sequence joins TRBV11-2 and TRBJ2-1, with D maybe TRBD2 (6 bases). V shed 0 bases and J shed 7 bases, with 13 bases lying between them. The CDR3 contains 15 residues. Germline V lookup: CDR1 SGHAT, CDR2 FQNNGV. In nucleotides, the CDR3 is TGTGCCAGCAGCTTAGACACCGGGAGTCTGAATGAGCAGTTCTTC. It specifies CASSLDTGSLNEQFF.

This clone was found a few times. The gene calls are TRBV5-1 and TRBJ2-7, with 13 bases aligning to TRBD2. Germline CDR1 reads SGHRS; CDR2 reads YFSETQ. The CDR3 runs 14 residues. V shed 2 bases and J 5 bases; nucleotides not matched to a gene: 1. In DNA, the CDR3 is TGCGCCAGCAGCTTTACTAGCGGGAGGGACGAGCAGTACTTC. Translation: CASSFTSGRDEQYF.